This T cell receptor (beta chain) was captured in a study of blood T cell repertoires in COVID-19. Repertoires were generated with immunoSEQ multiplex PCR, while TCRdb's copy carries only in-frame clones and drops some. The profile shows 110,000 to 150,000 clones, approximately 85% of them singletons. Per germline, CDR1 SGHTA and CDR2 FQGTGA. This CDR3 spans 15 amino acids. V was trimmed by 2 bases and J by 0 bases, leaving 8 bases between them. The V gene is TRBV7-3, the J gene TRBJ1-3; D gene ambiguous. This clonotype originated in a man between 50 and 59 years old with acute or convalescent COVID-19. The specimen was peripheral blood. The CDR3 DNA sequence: TGTGCCAGCAGCTTACATGGGAGCTCTGGAAACACCATATATTTT. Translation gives CASSLHGSSGNTIYF.